This T cell receptor beta chain was captured in a study of T cells in Graves' hyperthyroidism and ophthalmopathy. For the study at large: Staff took peripheral blood when the initial diagnosis was made, before any treatment began. Findings and caveats of the study: Blood shared most expanded thyroid clonotypes above 0.001. Before onset, by a median of approximately 6.8 months, the model predicted ophthalmopathy.

Researchers took RNA transcripts and amplified the TCR beta CDR3 regions from them. The HTBI set primed first-round TCR CDR3 RT-PCR. TCRdb redid the calling of the multiplex PCR reads with MiXCR, one entry per CDR3 protein. The sample has about 360,000 distinct CDR3 sequences, 15% to 18% seen once. This CDR3 spans 15 amino acids. Trimming removed 8 bases from V and 3 bases from J, with 17 bases in between. The germline V gene has CDR1 SNHLY and CDR2 FYNNEI. Ten or more counts support this clonotype. Its antigen remains unidentified. The authors obtained PBMCs from about 9 ml of fresh peripheral blood. Sequenced sample: blood. V and J are TRBV2 and TRBJ1-5; D perhaps matches TRBD1 (5 bases). This sequence originates from a woman younger than 30 with Graves' hyperthyroidism that later progressed to Graves' ophthalmopathy. The CDR3 sequence: CASSSWGWANQPQHF. Written as DNA, the CDR3 is TGTGCCAGCTCCTCGTGGGGGTGGGCCAATCAGCCCCAGCATTTT.